These 8 T cell receptor beta chains were sequenced from one sample in a study of blood T cell repertoires in COVID-19 (dated by TCRdb to the early 2020s). Library construction relied on the immunoSEQ multiplex PCR assay. Imported from immuneACCESS, the table was reduced by TCRdb to in-frame sequences with V and J called. These copies leave out some clones; in studies compared against another copy, an unresolved V gene accounts for under half, and the cause of the remainder is not known. The sample includes about 160,000 clones, with under 90% observed a single time. The top ten clonotypes cover around 20% of the sample. Sequencing was performed on peripheral blood. The receptors stem from a woman aged 80 or over with acute or convalescent COVID-19.

The chain has TRBV2 and TRBJ1-2; possibly TRBD1 for D (5 bases). Trimming shortened V by 8 bases and J by 4 bases, and 14 bases separated the two germline ends. The germline CDR1 and CDR2 sequences are SNHLY and FYNNEI. The CDR3 has 13 amino acids. The CDR3 protein is CASPERGGYGYTF. For the CDR3, the DNA is TGTGCCAGCCCGGAAAGGGGAGGCTATGGCTACACCTTC.

In regard to this clone: Other DNA sequences from this sample encode an identical CDR3 as well. The CDR3 protein is CASSAYNEQFF. CDR3 sequence (DNA): TGTGCCAGCAGCGCGTACAATGAGCAGTTCTTC. This chain links TRBV2 with TRBJ2-1, with D unclear. The CDR3 length is 11 residues. Between the trimmed V and J ends, which lost 6 bases and 4 bases, there was a span of 4 bases. Germline CDR1 and CDR2: SNHLY and FYNNEI. Supplemented by reference TRBV2 and TRBJ2-1, the full variable domain reads EPEVTQTPSHQVTQMGQEVILRCVPISNHLYFYWYRQILGQKVEFLVSFYNNEISEKSEIFDDQFSVERPDGSNFTLKIRSTKLEDSAMYFCASSAYNEQFFGPGTRLTVL.

J is TRBJ2-7 and V is TRBV5-1, with 7 bases fitting TRBD1. Germline V gene data show CDR1 as SGHRS and CDR2 as YFSETQ. This CDR3 has 12 amino acids. The CDR3 loop is CARRDRAYEQYF. CDR3 sequence (DNA): TGCGCGAGAAGGGACAGAGCCTACGAGCAGTACTTC.

This sequence joins TRBV6-2 or TRBV6-3 and TRBJ2-1, with 9 positions matching TRBD1. Per germline, CDR1 MNHEY and CDR2 SVGEGT. Trimming cost V 2 bases and J 5 bases; bases outside gene matches: 10. This CDR3 contains 17 residues. CDR3 bases: TGTGCCAGCAGTTACACCACACAGGGGGCTGAGGACAATGAGCAGTTCTTC. Translating gives CASSYTTQGAEDNEQFF.

The rearrangement uses TRBV28 and TRBJ2-3; the D is unclear. Germline-derived CDR1 and CDR2 are MDHEN and SYDVKM. The CDR3 has 12 residues. Trimming took off 5 bases at V and 7 bases at J, with 10 bases between the two ends. The CDR3 DNA sequence: TGTGCCAGCAGTCCCCCCGGGTATACGCAGTATTTT. The encoded protein is CASSPPGYTQYF.

The chain links TRBV15 to TRBJ2-3, with no clear D. Germline V gene sequence: CDR1 LNHNV, CDR2 YYDKDF (reference sequence). V gave up 0 bases and J gave up 2 bases, with 6 bases separating them. The CDR3 extends over 14 amino acids. CDR3 nucleotide sequence: TGTGCCACCAGCAGAGAACAGTACACAGATACGCAGTATTTT. This codes for CATSREQYTDTQYF. The entire variable domain, with the rest obtained from reference TRBV15 and TRBJ2-3, is as follows: DAMVIQNPRYQVTQFGKPVTLSCSQTLNHNVMYWYQQKSSQAPKLLFHYYDKDFNNEADTPDNFQSRRPNTSFCFLDIRSPGLGDTAMYLCATSREQYTDTQYFGPGTRLTVL.

This rearrangement joins TRBV11-2 to TRBJ1-2, with a tentative D call TRBD1 (6 bases). CDR3 length: 14 residues. CDR1 SGHAT and CDR2 FQNNGV come from the germline V gene. Deletions cut 6 bases from V and 4 bases from J, with 15 bases between. CDR3 sequence: CASRQIQGPYGYTF. The CDR3 DNA sequence: TGTGCCAGCAGACAAATCCAGGGGCCCTATGGCTACACCTTC.

The chain is built from TRBV6-6 and TRBJ1-2; D is ambiguous. Deletions cut 0 bases from V and 4 bases from J, with 9 bases between. The germline V gene encodes CDR1 MNHNY and CDR2 SVGAGI (reference sequence). The CDR3 covers 14 residues. The CDR3 loop is CASSYSISLYGYTF. DNA for the CDR3: TGTGCCAGCAGTTACTCGATCAGTCTCTATGGCTACACCTTC.